This TCR beta chain was sequenced in a study of blood T cells in healthy people across ages. Sample-barcoded 5' priming and a J-beta primer mix drove a second PCR of roughly 6 to 12 cycles. TCRdb reanalysed the 5' RACE reads using MiXCR and keeps one entry per CDR3 protein. The sample carries about 760,000 distinct CDR3 sequences, roughly 50% recorded once. CDR3 length: 15 residues. CDR1 MNHEY and CDR2 SMNVEV come from the germline V gene (reference sequence). V shed 6 bases and J shed 4 bases, with 19 bases lying between them. The source material was blood. V gene TRBV27 combines with J gene TRBJ2-7, with D tentatively TRBD1 (6 bases). The TCR originated in a man aged 40-49 years in good health. The DNA for the CDR3 is TGTGCCAGCAGACCCAGGTCAGGGGCTAGGTACGAGCAGTACTTC. This sequence encodes CASRPRSGARYEQYF.